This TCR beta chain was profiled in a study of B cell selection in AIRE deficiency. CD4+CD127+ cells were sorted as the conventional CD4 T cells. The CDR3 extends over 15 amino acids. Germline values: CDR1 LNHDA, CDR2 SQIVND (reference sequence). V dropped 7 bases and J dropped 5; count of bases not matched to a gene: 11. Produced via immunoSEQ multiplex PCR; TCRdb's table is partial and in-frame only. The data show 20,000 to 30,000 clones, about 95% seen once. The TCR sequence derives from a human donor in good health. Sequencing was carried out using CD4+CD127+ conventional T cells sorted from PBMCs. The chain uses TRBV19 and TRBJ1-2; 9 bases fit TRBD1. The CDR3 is CASTPLGGQGYGYTF. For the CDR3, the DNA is TGTGCCAGTACCCCGTTAGGGGGACAGGGATATGGCTACACCTTC.